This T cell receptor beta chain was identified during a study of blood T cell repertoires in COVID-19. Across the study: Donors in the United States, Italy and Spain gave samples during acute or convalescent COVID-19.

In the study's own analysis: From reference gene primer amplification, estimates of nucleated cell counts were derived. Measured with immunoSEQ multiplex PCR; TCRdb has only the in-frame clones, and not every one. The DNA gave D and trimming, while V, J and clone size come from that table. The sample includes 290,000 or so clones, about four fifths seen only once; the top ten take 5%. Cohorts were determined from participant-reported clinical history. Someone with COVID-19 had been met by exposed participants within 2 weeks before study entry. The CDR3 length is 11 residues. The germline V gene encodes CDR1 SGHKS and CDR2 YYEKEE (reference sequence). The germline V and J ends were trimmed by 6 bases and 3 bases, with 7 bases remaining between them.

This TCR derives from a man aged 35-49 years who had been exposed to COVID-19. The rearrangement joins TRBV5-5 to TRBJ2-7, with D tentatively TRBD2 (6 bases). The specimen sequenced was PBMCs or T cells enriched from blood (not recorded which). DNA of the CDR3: TGTGCCAGCACGGGGGTCTACGAGCAGTACTTC. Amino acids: CASTGVYEQYF.